The clone carrying this TCR beta chain appeared once. What it binds is unknown. The data are from a study of long-term antiretroviral therapy in people with HIV. Overall study results and limits: It was observed that HIV repertoires exhibited narrower CDR3 length ranges than controls.

Trimming took off 1 base at V and 7 bases at J, with 17 bases between the two ends. CDR1 and CDR2 (germline): LNHDA, SQIVND (reference sequence). The CDR3 is 16 residues long. Sequencing relied on immunoSEQ assay v3.0, run at survey level. Profiling relied on immunoSEQ multiplex PCR, and the TCRdb table lists in-frame clones only, not all of them. This sample has 35,000 to 40,000 clones; roughly 85% occur once, and the top ten carry under 12%. The rearrangement uses TRBV19 and TRBJ1-5; tentatively, D is TRBD1 (6 bases). The sequence was collected from a man younger than 35 with HIV. This specimen was unsorted PBMCs, taken 2.2 years after starting antiretroviral therapy. For the CDR3, the DNA is TGTGCCAGTAGTATAGTTATTTCAGTGAGGGGGCAGCCCCAGCATTTT. Protein: CASSIVISVRGQPQHF.